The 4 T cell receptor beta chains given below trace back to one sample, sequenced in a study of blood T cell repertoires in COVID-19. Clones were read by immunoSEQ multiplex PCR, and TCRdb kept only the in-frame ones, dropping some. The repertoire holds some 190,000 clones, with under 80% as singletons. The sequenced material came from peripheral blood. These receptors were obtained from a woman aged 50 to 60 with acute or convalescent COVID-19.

The CDR3 bases are TGCGCCAGCAGCTTGGAAGGGACTATCTACAATGAGCAGTTCTTC. Amino acid sequence: CASSLEGTIYNEQFF. The gene calls are TRBV5-1 and TRBJ2-1; TRBD2 agrees at 7 bases. The V segment lost 0 bases and the J segment 3 bases; nucleotides outside the gene matches: 3. The CDR3 is made up of 15 amino acids. Germline V gene sequence: CDR1 SGHRS, CDR2 YFSETQ. The whole variable domain, remainder taken from reference TRBV5-1 and TRBJ2-1, is KAGVTQTPRYLIKTRGQQVTLSCSPISGHRSVSWYQQTPGQGLQFLFEYFSETQRNKGNFPGRFSGRQFSNSRSEMNVSTLELGDSALYLCASSLEGTIYNEQFFGPGTRLTVL.

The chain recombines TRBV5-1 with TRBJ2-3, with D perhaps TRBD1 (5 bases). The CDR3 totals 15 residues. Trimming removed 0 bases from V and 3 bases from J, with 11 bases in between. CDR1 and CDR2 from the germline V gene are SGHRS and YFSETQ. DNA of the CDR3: TGCGCCAGCAGCTTGGCGGCCAGGGAAACAGATACGCAGTATTTT. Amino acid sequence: CASSLAARETDTQYF. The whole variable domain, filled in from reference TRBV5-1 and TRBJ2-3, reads KAGVTQTPRYLIKTRGQQVTLSCSPISGHRSVSWYQQTPGQGLQFLFEYFSETQRNKGNFPGRFSGRQFSNSRSEMNVSTLELGDSALYLCASSLAARETDTQYFGPGTRLTVL.

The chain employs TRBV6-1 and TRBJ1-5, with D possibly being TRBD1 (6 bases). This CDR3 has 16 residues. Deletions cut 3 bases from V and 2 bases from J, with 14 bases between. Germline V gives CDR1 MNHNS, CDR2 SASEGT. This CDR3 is CASSESGAMGNQPQHF. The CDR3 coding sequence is TGTGCCAGCAGTGAGTCAGGGGCTATGGGCAATCAGCCCCAGCATTTT.

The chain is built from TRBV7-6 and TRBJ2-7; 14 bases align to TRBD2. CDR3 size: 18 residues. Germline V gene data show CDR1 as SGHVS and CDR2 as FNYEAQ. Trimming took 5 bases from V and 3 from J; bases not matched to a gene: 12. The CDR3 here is CASSAGLAGGWRDYEQYF. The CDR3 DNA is TGTGCCAGCAGCGCCGGACTAGCGGGAGGCTGGAGGGACTACGAGCAGTACTTC. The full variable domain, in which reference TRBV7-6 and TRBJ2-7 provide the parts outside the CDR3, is GAGVSQSPRYKVTKRGQDVALRCDPISGHVSLYWYRQALGQGPEFLTYFNYEAQQDKSGLPNDRFSAERPEGSISTLTIQRTEQRDSAMYRCASSAGLAGGWRDYEQYFGPGTRLTVT.